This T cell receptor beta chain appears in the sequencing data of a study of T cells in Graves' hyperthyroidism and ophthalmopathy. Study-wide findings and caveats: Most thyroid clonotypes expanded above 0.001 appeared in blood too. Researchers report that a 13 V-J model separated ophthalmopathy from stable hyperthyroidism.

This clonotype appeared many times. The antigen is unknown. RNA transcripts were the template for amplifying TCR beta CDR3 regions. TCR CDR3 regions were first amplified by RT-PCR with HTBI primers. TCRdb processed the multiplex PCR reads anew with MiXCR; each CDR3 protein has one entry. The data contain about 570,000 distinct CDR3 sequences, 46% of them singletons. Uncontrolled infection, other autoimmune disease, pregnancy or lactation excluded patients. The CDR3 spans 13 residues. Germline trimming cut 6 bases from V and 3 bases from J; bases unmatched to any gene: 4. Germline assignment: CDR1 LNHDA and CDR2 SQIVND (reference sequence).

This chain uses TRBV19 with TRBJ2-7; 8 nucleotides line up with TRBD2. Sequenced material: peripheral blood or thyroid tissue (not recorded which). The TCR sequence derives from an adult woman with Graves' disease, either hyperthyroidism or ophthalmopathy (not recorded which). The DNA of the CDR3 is TGTGCCAGTAGCACGGGACTAGTCTACGAGCAGTACTTC. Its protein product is CASSTGLVYEQYF.